The TCR beta chain described here comes from a study of identical twins. Overall study results and limits: Zero-insertion analyses could be partly confounded by invariant MAIT and iNKT cells. Excess sharing by twins proved weaker in beta out-of-frame sequences. Models came in too low on out-of-frame TCR alpha sharing in monozygotic twins.

In its sample, this clonotype was seen a few times. Its antigen remains unknown. All donors comprised healthy Caucasians. Trimming shortened V by 0 bases and J by 1 base, and 13 bases separated the two germline ends. The CDR3 contains 18 residues. Germline-derived CDR1 and CDR2 are LNHNV and YYDKDF (reference sequence). Using its own MiXCR run on the 5' RACE reads, TCRdb lists one record per CDR3 protein. The table has about 260,000 distinct CDR3 sequences, 7% seen once. This same sample was also part of a study on yellow fever vaccine responses in identical twins.

The sequenced sample was memory (CD45RO+) T cells sorted from blood. The chain couples TRBV15 to TRBJ2-6; no clear D gene. The origin of this receptor is a young woman in good health. The CDR3, as DNA: TGTGCCACCAGCAGAGATACGGGCTTTGGGTCTGGGGCCAACGTCCTGACTTTC. Protein sequence: CATSRDTGFGSGANVLTF.